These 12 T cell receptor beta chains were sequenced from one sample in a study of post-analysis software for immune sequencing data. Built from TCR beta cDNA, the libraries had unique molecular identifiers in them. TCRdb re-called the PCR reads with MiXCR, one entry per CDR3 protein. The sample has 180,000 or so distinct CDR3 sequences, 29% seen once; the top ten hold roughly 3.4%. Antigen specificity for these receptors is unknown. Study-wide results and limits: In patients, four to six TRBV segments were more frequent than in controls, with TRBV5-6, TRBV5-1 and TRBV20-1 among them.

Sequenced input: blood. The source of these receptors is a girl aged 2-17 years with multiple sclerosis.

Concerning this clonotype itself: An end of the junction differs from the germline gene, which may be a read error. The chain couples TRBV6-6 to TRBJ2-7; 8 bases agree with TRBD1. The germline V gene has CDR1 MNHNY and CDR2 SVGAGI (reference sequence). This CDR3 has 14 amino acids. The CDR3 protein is CAGRLTGEMNEQYF. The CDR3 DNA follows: TGTGCCGGCAGACTGACAGGGGAAATGAACGAGCAGTACTTC.

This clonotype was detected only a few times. CDR3 residues: CSVGPYGTSNTGELFF. The CDR3 DNA reads TGCAGCGTTGGCCCCTACGGGACATCGAACACCGGGGAGCTGTTTTTT. The gene calls are TRBV29-1 and TRBJ2-2, with D possibly matching TRBD1 (6 bases). Trimming cost V 4 bases and J 0 bases, with 15 bases left between them. The V gene's germline CDR1 is SQVTM and CDR2 ANQGSEA. CDR3 size: 16 residues.

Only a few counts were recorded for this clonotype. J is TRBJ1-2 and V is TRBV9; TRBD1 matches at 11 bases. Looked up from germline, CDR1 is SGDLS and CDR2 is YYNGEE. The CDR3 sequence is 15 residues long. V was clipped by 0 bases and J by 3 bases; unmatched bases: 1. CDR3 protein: CASSVGTGGYYGYTF. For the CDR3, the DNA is TGTGCCAGCAGCGTAGGGACAGGGGGCTACTATGGCTACACCTTC. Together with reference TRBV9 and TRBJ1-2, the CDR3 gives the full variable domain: DSGVTQTPKHLITATGQRVTLRCSPRSGDLSVYWYQQSLDQGLQFLIQYYNGEERAKGNILERFSAQQFPDLHSELNLSSLELGDSALYFCASSVGTGGYYGYTFGSGTRLTVV.

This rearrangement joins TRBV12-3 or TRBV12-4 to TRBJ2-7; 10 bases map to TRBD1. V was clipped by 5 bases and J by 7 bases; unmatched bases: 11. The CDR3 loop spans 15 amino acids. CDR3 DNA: TGTGCCAGCAGTAACGGGGACAGGGGTAGTAGGGAGCAGTACTTC. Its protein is CASSNGDRGSREQYF.

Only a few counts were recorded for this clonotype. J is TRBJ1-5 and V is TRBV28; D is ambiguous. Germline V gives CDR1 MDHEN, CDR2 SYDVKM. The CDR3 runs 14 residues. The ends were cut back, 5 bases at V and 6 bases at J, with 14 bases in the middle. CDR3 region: CASSNRRDSQPQHF. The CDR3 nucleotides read TGTGCCAGCAGTAACAGAAGGGATTCTCAGCCCCAGCATTTT.

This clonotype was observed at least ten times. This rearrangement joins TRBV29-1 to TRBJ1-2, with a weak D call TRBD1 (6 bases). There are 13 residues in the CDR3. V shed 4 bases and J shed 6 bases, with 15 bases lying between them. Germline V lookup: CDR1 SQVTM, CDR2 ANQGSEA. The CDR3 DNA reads TGCAGCGTTGGCCCGGGGGGGGGCCATGGCTACACCTTC. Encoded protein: CSVGPGGGHGYTF.

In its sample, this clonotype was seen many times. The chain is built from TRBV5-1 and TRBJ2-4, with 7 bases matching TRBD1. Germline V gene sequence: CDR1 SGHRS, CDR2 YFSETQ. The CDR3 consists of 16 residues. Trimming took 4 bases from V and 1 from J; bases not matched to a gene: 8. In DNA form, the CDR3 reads TGCGCCAGCAGCCTATCGACAGGGTCGGCCAAAAACATTCAGTACTTC. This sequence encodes CASSLSTGSAKNIQYF.

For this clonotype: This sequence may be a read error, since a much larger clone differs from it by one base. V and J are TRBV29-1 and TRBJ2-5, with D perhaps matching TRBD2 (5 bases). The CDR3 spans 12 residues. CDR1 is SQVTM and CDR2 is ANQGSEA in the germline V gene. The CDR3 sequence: CSGEPRGETQYF. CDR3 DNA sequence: TGCAGCGGTGAACCCCGGGGAGAGACCCAGTACTTC. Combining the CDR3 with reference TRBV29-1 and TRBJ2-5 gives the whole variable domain SAVISQKPSRDICQRGTSLTIQCQVDSQVTMMFWYRQQPGQSLTLIATANQGSEATYESGFVIDKFPISRPNLTFSTLTVSNMSPEDSSIYLCSGEPRGETQYFGPGTRLLVL.

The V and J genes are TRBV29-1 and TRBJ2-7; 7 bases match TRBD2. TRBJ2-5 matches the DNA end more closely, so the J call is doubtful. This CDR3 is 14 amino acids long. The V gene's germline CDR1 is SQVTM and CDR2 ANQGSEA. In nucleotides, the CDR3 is TGCAGCGCCCGAGCGCCTTCGGGAGGAGGGACCCAGTACTTC. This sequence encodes CSARAPSGGGTQYF.

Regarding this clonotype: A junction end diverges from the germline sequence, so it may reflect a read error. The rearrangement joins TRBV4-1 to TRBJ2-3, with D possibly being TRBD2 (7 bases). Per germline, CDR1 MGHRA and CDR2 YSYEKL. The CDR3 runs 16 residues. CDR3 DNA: TGCGCCGGCAGCCGGGCGGGGGCGGGAATCACAGATACGCAGTATTTT. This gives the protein CAGSRAGAGITDTQYF.

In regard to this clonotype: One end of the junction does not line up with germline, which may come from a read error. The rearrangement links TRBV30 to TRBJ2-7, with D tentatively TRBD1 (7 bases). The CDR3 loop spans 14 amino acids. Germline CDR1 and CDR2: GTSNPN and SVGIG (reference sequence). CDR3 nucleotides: TGCGCCTGGAGGGGCGAGACAGGGCCCTACGAGCAGTACTTC. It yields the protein CAWRGETGPYEQYF.

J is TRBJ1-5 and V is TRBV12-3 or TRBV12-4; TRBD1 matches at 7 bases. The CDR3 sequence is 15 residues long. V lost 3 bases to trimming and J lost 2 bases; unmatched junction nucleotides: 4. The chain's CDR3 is CASSFRGLGNQPQHF. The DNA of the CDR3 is TGTGCCAGCAGTTTTAGGGGGCTGGGCAATCAGCCCCAGCATTTT.